One and the same sample provided the 10 T cell receptor beta chains below, sequenced in a study of technical replicates of blood from several donors. The table came from immunoSEQ multiplex PCR; TCRdb's copy has only in-frame clones and leaves some out. The table records tens of thousands of clones, 90% to 98% of them present only once. Sequenced input: T cells isolated from PBMCs. These TCRs come from a human donor in good health.

The genes are TRBV7-9 and TRBJ1-1; D is uncertain. Germline CDR1 is SEHNR and CDR2 is FQNEAQ (reference sequence). Trimming took off 2 bases at V and 8 bases at J, with 3 bases between the two ends. The CDR3 length is 10 residues. Written as DNA, the CDR3 is TGTGCCAGCAGCTTACAGGAAGCTTTCTTT. As protein: CASSLQEAFF.

V gene TRBV30 combines with J gene TRBJ2-1; 10 bases map to TRBD1. Germline loops: CDR1 GTSNPN, CDR2 SVGIG (reference sequence). J gave up 6 bases and V 8 bases, and 4 bases lay outside the gene matches. CDR3 size: 12 residues. The CDR3 region is CAGDRGGNEQFF. CDR3 DNA sequence: TGTGCCGGGGACAGGGGAGGCAATGAGCAGTTCTTC.

The chain links TRBV6-5 to TRBJ1-2; D gene unclear. The CDR3 consists of 12 residues. Trimming shortened V by 11 bases and J by 2 bases, and 12 bases separated the two germline ends. Germline-derived CDR1 and CDR2 are MNHEY and SVGAGI. In DNA form, the CDR3 reads TGTGCCTCAGCGGCAGGAAACTATGGCTACACCTTC. Translation gives CASAAGNYGYTF.

The chain has TRBV11-3 and TRBJ2-7; tentative D call: TRBD1 (6 bases). V lost 5 bases and J lost 1, with 9 bases in between. CDR3 size: 13 residues. Germline CDR1 SGHNT, CDR2 YENEEA. CDR3 sequence: CASSAGTSYEQYF. The CDR3 DNA reads TGTGCCAGCAGCGCCGGGACATCCTACGAGCAGTACTTC.

This clone counts as medium-sized. The rearrangement links TRBV5-1 to TRBJ2-7; tentative D call: TRBD1 (6 bases). The V and J ends lost 1 base and 5 bases respectively, with 10 bases between them. Germline values: CDR1 SGHRS, CDR2 YFSETQ. The length of the CDR3 is 13 residues. The chain's CDR3 is CASSLTDSDEQYF. The CDR3 nucleotides read TGCGCCAGCAGCTTGACGGACAGTGACGAGCAGTACTTC.

The V gene is TRBV5-4, the J gene TRBJ2-5; D might be TRBD2 (5 bases). Trimming removed 1 base at V and 2 bases at J, with 12 bases between. The CDR3 is 15 amino acids. Germline V gives CDR1 SGHNT, CDR2 YYREEE (reference sequence). The CDR3, as DNA: TGTGCCAGCAGCTTGCGGGATCTGAGTCAAGAGACCCAGTACTTC. Residues: CASSLRDLSQETQYF.

The rearrangement joins TRBV30 to TRBJ2-5; D is perhaps TRBD2 (7 bases). There are 12 residues in the CDR3. The V gene's germline CDR1 is GTSNPN and CDR2 SVGIG (reference sequence). The V end lost 4 bases, the J end lost 4 bases, and 10 bases lay between the germline ends. The CDR3 DNA follows: TGTGCCTGGAAGGGGGGGGGAGAGACCCAGTACTTC. This sequence encodes CAWKGGGETQYF.

The genes are TRBV19 and TRBJ2-2, with 7 bases aligning to TRBD1. There are 12 residues in the CDR3. Germline-derived CDR1 and CDR2 are LNHDA and SQIVND (reference sequence). With V trimmed by 8 bases and J by 6 bases, 3 bases remained unmatched. The CDR3 DNA is TGTGCCAGTCCGACAGGGTCCGGGGAGCTGTTTTTT. Its protein product is CASPTGSGELFF.

This clone has a single count. A junction boundary mismatches the germline segment, possibly from a read error. J is TRBJ2-7 and V is TRBV6-1; 7 bases align to TRBD1. The length of the CDR3 is 15 residues. Germline lookup yields CDR1 MNHNS and CDR2 SASEGT. The CDR3 DNA reads TGTGTCAGCAGTCCATACAGGGACAGCTCCTACGAGCAGTACTTC. This sequence encodes CVSSPYRDSSYEQYF.

The chain has TRBV30 and TRBJ1-1; 8 nucleotides match TRBD1. From germline, CDR1 is GTSNPN and CDR2 SVGIG (reference sequence). CDR3 size: 13 residues. Trimming took 2 bases from V and 5 from J; bases not matched to a gene: 4. The CDR3 reads CAWSLTGVTEAFF. In nucleotides, the CDR3 is TGTGCCTGGAGTTTGACAGGGGTGACTGAAGCTTTCTTT.